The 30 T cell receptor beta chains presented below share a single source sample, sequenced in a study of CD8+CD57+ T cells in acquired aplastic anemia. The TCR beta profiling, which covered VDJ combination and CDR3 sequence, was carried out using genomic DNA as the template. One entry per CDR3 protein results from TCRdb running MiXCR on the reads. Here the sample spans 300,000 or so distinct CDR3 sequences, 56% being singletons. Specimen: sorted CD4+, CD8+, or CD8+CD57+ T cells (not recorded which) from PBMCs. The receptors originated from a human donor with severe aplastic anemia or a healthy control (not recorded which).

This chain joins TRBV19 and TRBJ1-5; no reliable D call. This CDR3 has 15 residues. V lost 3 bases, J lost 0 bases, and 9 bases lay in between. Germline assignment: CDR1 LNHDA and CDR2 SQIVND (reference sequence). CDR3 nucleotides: TGTGCCAGTAGTATGTACAGCCATAGCAATCAGCCCCAGCATTTT. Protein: CASSMYSHSNQPQHF.

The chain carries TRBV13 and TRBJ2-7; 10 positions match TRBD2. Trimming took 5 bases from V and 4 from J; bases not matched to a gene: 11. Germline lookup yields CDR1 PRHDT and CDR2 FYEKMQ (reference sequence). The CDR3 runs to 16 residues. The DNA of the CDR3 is TGTGCCAGCAGCCTCTCTCTAGCGGGGGCGAAGTACGAGCAGTACTTC. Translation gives CASSLSLAGAKYEQYF.

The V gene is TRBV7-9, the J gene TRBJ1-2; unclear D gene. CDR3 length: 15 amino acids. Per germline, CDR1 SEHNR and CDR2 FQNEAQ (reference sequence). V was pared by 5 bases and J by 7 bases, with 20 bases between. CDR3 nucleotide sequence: TGTGCCAGCAGCCCCGTGGCGTGGGAAGCCTTTGGCTACACCTTC. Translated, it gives CASSPVAWEAFGYTF.

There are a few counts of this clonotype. The CDR3 is CASSPPNIPLGEQYF. The CDR3, as DNA: TGTGCCAGCTCACCACCCAACATCCCTCTCGGCGAGCAGTACTTC. V and J are TRBV18 and TRBJ2-7; no firm D call. Germline lookup yields CDR1 KGHSH and CDR2 LQKENI. Between the trimmed V and J ends, which lost 0 bases and 6 bases, there was a span of 15 bases. This CDR3 has 15 residues.

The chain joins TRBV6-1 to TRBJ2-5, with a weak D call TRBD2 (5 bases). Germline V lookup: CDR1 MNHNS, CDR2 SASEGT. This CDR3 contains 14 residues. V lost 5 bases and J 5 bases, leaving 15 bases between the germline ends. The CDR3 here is CASSYGRVGETQYF. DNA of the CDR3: TGTGCCAGCAGTTACGGGCGGGTTGGGGAGACCCAGTACTTC.

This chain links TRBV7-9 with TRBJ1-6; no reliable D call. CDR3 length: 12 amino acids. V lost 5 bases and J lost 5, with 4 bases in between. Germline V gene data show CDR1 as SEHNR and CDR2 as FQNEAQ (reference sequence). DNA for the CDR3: TGTGCCAGCAGCAAAGATAATTCACCCCTCCACTTT. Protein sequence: CASSKDNSPLHF.

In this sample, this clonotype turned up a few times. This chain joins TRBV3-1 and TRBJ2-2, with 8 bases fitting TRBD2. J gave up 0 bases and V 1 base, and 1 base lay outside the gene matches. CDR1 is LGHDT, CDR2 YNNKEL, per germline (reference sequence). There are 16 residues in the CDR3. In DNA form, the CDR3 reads TGTGCCAGCAGCCAAGTGGGACTAGCGAACACCGGGGAGCTGTTTTTT. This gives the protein CASSQVGLANTGELFF.

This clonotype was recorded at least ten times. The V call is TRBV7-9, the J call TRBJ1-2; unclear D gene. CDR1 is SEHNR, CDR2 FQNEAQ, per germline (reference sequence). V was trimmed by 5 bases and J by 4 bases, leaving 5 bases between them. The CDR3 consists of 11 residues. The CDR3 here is CASSALYGYTF. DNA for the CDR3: TGTGCCAGCAGCGCCCTCTATGGCTACACCTTC.

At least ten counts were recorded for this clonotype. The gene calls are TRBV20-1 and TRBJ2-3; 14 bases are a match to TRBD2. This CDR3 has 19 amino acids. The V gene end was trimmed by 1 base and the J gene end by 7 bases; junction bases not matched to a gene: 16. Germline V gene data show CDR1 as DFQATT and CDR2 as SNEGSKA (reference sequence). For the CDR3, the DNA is TGCAGTGCTAGAGTGGTCAGGACTAGCGGGGGGCTGAATTTTTATACGCAGTATTTT. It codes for CSARVVRTSGGLNFYTQYF.

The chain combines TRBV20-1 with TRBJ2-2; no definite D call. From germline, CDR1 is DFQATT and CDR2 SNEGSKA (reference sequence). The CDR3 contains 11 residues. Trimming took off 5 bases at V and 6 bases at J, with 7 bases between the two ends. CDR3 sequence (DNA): TGCAGTGCTCCAAGTGCCGGGGAGCTGTTTTTT. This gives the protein CSAPSAGELFF.

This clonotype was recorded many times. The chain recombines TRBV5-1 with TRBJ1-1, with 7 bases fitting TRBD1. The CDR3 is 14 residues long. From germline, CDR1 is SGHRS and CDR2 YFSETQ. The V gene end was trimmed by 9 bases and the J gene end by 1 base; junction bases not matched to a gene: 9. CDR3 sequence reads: CATRTGTENTEAFF. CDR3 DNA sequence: TGCGCCACCCGAACCGGGACAGAGAACACTGAAGCTTTCTTT. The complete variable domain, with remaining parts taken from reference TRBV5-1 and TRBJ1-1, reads KAGVTQTPRYLIKTRGQQVTLSCSPISGHRSVSWYQQTPGQGLQFLFEYFSETQRNKGNFPGRFSGRQFSNSRSEMNVSTLELGDSALYLCATRTGTENTEAFFGQGTRLTVV.

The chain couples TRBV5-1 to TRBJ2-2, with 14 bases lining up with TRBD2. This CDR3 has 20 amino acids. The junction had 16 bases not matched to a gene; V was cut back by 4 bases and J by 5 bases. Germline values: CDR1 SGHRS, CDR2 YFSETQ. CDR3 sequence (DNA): TGCGCCAGCAGCCCCGCGACTAGCGGGGGGGCCGGGATGTGGACCGGGGAGCTGTTTTTT. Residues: CASSPATSGGAGMWTGELFF.

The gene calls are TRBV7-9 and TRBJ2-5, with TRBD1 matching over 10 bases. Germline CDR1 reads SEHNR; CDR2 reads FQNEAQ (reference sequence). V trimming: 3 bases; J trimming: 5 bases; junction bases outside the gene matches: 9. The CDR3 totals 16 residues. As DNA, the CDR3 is TGTGCCAGCAGCTTCCGACAGGGGGCGGACGGGGAGACCCAGTACTTC. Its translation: CASSFRQGADGETQYF.

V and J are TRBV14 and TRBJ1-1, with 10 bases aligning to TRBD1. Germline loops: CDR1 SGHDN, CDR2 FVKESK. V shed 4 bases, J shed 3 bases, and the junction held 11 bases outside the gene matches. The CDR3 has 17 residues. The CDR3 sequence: CASSPRQGARRDTEAFF. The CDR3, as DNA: TGTGCCAGCAGCCCCCGACAGGGGGCGCGTAGGGACACTGAAGCTTTCTTT.

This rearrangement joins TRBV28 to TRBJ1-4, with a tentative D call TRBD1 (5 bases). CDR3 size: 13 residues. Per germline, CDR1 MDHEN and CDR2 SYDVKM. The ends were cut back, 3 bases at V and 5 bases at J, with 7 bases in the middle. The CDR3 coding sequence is TGTGCCAGCAGTTTTGAGGGGAATGAAAAACTGTTTTTT. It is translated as CASSFEGNEKLFF.

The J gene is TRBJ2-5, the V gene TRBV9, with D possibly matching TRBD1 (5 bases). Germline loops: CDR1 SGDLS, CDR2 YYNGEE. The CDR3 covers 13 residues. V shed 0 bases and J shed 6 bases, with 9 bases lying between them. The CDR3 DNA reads TGTGCCAGCAGCGTAGCGCAGGGTCAGACCCAGTACTTC. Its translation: CASSVAQGQTQYF.

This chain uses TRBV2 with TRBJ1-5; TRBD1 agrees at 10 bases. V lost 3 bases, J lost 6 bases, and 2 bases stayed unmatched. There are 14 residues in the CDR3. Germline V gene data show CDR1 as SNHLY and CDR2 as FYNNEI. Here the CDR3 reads CASSEDRGVQPQHF. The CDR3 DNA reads TGTGCCAGCAGTGAGGACAGGGGGGTTCAGCCCCAGCATTTT. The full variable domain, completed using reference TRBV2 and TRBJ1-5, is EPEVTQTPSHQVTQMGQEVILRCVPISNHLYFYWYRQILGQKVEFLVSFYNNEISEKSEIFDDQFSVERPDGSNFTLKIRSTKLEDSAMYFCASSEDRGVQPQHFGDGTRLSIL.

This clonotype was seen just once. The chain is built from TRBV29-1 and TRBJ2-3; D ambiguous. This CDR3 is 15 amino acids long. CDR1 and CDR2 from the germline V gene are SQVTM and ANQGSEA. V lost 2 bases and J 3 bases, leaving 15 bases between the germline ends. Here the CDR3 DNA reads TGCAGCGTTGAATTTGGCCTCATCTGGACAGATACGCAGTATTTT. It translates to CSVEFGLIWTDTQYF.

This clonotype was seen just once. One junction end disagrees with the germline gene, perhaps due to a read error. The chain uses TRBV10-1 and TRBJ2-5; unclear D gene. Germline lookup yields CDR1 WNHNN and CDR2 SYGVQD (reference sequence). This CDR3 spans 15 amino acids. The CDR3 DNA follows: TGCGCCAACAGTGAGGAGAAGGGAAACCAAGAGACCCAGTACTTC. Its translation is CANSEEKGNQETQYF.

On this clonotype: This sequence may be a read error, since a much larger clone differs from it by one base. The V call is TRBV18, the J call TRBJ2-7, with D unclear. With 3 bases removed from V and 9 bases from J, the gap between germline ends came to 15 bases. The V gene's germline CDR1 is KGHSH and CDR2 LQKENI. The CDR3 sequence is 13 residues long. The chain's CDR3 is CASSPMQVDGQYF. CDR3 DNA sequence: TGTGCCAGCTCACCCATGCAGGTGGACGGGCAGTACTTC.

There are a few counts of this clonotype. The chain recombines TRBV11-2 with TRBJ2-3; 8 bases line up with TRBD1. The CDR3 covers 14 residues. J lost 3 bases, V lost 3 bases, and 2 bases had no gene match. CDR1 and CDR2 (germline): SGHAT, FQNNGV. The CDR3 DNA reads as TGTGCCAGCAGCTTTGACAGGGGTACAGATACGCAGTATTTT. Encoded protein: CASSFDRGTDTQYF.

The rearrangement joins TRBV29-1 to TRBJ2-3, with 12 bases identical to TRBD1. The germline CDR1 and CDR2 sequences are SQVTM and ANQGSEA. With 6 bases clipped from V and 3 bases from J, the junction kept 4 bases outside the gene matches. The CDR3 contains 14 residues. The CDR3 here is CSVAGQGATDTQYF. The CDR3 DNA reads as TGCAGCGTGGCGGGACAGGGGGCGACAGATACGCAGTATTTT.

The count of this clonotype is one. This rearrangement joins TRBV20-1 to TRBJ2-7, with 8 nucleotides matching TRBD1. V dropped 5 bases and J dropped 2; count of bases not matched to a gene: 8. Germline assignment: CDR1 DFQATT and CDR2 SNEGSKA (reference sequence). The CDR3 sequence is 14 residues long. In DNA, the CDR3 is TGCAGTGCTTGGCCCTCGGGACAGGCCTACGAGCAGTACTTC. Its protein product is CSAWPSGQAYEQYF.

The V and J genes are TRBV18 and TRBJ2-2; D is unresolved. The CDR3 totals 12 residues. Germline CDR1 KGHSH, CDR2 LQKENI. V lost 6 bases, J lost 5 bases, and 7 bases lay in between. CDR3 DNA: TGTGCCAGCTCCCCAGAGACCGGGGAGCTGTTTTTT. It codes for CASSPETGELFF.

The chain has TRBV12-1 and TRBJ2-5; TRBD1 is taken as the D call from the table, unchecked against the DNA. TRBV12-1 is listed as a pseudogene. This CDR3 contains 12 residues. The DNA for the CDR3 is TGTGCCCGCCAGAGACAGGGGGAGACCCAGTACTTC. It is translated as CARQRQGETQYF.

This CDR3 reads CASSLGQGGGTEAFF. CDR3 nucleotide sequence: TGTGCCAGCAGCTTAGGCCAGGGAGGGGGCACTGAAGCTTTCTTT. This rearrangement joins TRBV11-1 to TRBJ1-1; D is perhaps TRBD1 (6 bases). V shed 1 base and J shed 4 bases, with 13 bases lying between them. The length of the CDR3 is 15 residues. In germline, CDR1 is SGHAT, CDR2 FQDESV (reference sequence).

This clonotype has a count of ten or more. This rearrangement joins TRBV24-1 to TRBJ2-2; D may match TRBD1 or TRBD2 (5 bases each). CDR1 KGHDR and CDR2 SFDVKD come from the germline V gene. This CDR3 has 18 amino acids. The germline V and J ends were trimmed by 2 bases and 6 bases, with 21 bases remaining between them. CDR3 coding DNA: TGTGCCACCAGTGATTCCGCTTCGGGGTGGTTAGGGGCCGGGGAGCTGTTTTTT. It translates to CATSDSASGWLGAGELFF.

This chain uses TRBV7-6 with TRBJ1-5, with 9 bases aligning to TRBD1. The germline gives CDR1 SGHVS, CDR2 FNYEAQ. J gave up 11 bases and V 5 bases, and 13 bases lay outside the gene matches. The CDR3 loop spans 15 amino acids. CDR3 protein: CASSPLTGGVRAQHF. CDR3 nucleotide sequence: TGTGCCAGCAGCCCATTGACAGGGGGTGTTAGGGCCCAGCATTTT.

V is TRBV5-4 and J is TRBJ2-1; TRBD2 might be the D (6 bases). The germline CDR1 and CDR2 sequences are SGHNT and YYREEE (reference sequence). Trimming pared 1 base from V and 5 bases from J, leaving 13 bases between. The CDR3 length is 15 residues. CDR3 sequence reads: CASSLRTGVDNEQFF. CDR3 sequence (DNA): TGTGCCAGCAGCTTGCGAACGGGAGTTGACAATGAGCAGTTCTTC.

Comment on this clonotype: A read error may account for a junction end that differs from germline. This CDR3 is CSAGDSTDTRNSPLHF. CDR3 bases: TGCAGTGCTGGAGATAGTACGGACACAAGAAATTCGCCCCTCCACTTT. The chain carries TRBV20-1 and TRBJ1-6; tentative D call: TRBD1 (5 bases). Germline CDR1 and CDR2: DFQATT and SNEGSKA (reference sequence). CDR3 size: 16 residues.